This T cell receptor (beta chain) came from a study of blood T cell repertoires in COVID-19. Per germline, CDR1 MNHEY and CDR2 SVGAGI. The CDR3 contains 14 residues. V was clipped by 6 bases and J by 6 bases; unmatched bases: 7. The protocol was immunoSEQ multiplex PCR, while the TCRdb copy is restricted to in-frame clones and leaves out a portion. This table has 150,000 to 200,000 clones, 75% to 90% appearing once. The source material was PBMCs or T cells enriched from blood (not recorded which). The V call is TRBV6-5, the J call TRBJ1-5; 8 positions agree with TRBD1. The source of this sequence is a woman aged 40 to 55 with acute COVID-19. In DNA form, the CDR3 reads TGTGCCAGCAGCGTGGACAGGGAGGGTCAGCCCCAGCATTTT. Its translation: CASSVDREGQPQHF.